The 17 T cell receptor beta chains reported below all come from one sample, sequenced in a study of molecular identifiers for immune sequencing clone quantification. TCRdb ran MiXCR on the PCR reads and lists one entry per CDR3 protein. The table includes about 60,000 distinct CDR3 sequences, around 19% detected once. Sample: naive CD8+ T cells from blood, with Jurkat cell RNA spiked in. Subset noted: FACS-sorted CD8+CD4-CCR7+CD45RA+ naive T cells. These receptor sequences come from a human donor in good health. Some libraries in this study had Jurkat cell RNA spiked in.

For this clonotype: This may stem from a read error, because a much larger clone lies one nucleotide away. The CDR3 end shows no conserved phenylalanine or tryptophan, and so a read error is likely. J is TRBJ2-7 and V is TRBV5-1, with D unresolved. Trimming removed 1 base at V and 2 bases at J, with 7 bases between. This CDR3 region has 13 residues. From germline, CDR1 is SGHRS and CDR2 YFSETQ. CDR3 DNA: TGCGCCAGCAGCTTGTTTTTAGCCTACGAGCAGTACCTC. Amino acids: CASSLFLAYEQYL.

This clonotype was counted ten times or more. The chain links TRBV27 to TRBJ2-1; D is undetermined. The length of the CDR3 is 13 residues. Trimming took 0 bases from V and 7 from J, leaving 7 bases between them. Germline lookup yields CDR1 MNHEY and CDR2 SMNVEV (reference sequence). The CDR3 DNA reads TGTGCCAGCAGTTTATCCGGATGGAATGAGCAGTTCTTC. This codes for CASSLSGWNEQFF.

This clonotype was detected a few times. This chain connects TRBV12-5 to TRBJ1-2; D unclear. The V end was cut by 0 bases, the J end by 5 bases, with 13 bases between. The CDR3 contains 15 residues. Per the germline V gene, CDR1 is LGHNT and CDR2 is FRNRAP. The CDR3 is CASGLVNGRKYGYTF. The CDR3 DNA reads as TGTGCTAGTGGTTTGGTCAACGGGCGGAAGTATGGCTACACCTTC.

This clonotype was counted at least ten times. The V and J genes are TRBV11-3 and TRBJ2-7, with TRBD1 identical over 8 bases. CDR3 length: 14 amino acids. V dropped 8 bases and J dropped 3; count of bases not matched to a gene: 9. Germline CDR1 is SGHNT and CDR2 is YENEEA. The CDR3 bases are TGTGCCAGCGCTGGCCCGGACAGGGACTACGAGCAGTACTTC. This gives the protein CASAGPDRDYEQYF.

This clonotype has ten or more counts. CDR3 sequence: CASSASTGAQETQYF. Written as DNA, the CDR3 is TGTGCCAGCAGTGCGTCGACAGGGGCCCAAGAGACCCAGTACTTC. The chain joins TRBV28 to TRBJ2-5; 8 bases are shared with TRBD1. V shed 5 bases, J shed 1 base, and the junction held 6 bases outside the gene matches. This CDR3 contains 15 residues. CDR1 MDHEN and CDR2 SYDVKM come from the germline V gene.

V gene TRBV5-6 combines with J gene TRBJ2-7; 7 nucleotides align to TRBD1. This CDR3 is 13 amino acids long. CDR1 and CDR2 (germline): SGHDT, YYEEEE. J lost 3 bases, V lost 6 bases, and 6 bases had no gene match. This chain's CDR3 is CASTDREDYEQYF. In DNA, the CDR3 is TGTGCCAGCACCGACAGGGAAGACTACGAGCAGTACTTC.

This clonotype was detected many times. V is TRBV19 and J is TRBJ1-5; no definite D call. Trimming pared 2 bases from V and 1 base from J, leaving 12 bases between. Germline assignment: CDR1 LNHDA and CDR2 SQIVND (reference sequence). The CDR3 covers 16 residues. The CDR3 sequence: CASSISGYRSNQPQHF. The CDR3, as DNA: TGTGCCAGTAGTATAAGCGGCTACCGGAGCAATCAGCCCCAGCATTTT.

In its sample, this clonotype was seen many times. The V gene is TRBV7-6, the J gene TRBJ2-5; 8 bases map to TRBD2. The germline gives CDR1 SGHVS, CDR2 FNYEAQ. The V and J ends lost 2 bases and 2 bases, in that order; junction bases with no gene match: 10. The CDR3 length is 17 residues. The CDR3 loop is CASSLYPGTSGQETQYF. The CDR3 region has the DNA TGTGCCAGCAGCTTATATCCGGGTACTAGCGGACAAGAGACCCAGTACTTC.

This clonotype has ten or more counts. The CDR3 DNA sequence: TGCAGCGTTGAGGCCAGGGCTGGAGCCAAAAACATTCAGTACTTC. Amino acids: CSVEARAGAKNIQYF. The chain couples TRBV29-1 to TRBJ2-4, with D possibly being TRBD1 (5 bases). This CDR3 spans 15 amino acids. The V gene's germline CDR1 is SQVTM and CDR2 ANQGSEA. Trimming stripped 3 bases from V and 0 bases from J, with 12 bases between.

The rearrangement links TRBV27 to TRBJ2-3; 13 nucleotides agree with TRBD2. V trimming: 5 bases; J trimming: 4 bases; junction bases outside the gene matches: 12. Germline V gives CDR1 MNHEY, CDR2 SMNVEV (reference sequence). The CDR3 is made up of 18 amino acids. The CDR3 region is CASSPGLAGDSRPDTQYF. The CDR3, as DNA: TGTGCCAGCAGTCCCGGACTAGCGGGAGACTCCCGCCCAGATACGCAGTATTTT.

About this clonotype: This may arise from a read error, as a much more abundant clone is one base away. This chain links TRBV19 with TRBJ2-1, with D maybe TRBD1 (5 bases). There are 14 residues in the CDR3. CDR1 is LNHDA, CDR2 SQIVND, per germline (reference sequence). As DNA, the CDR3 is TGTGCCAGTAGTATAACCCCAACGGACAATGGGCAGTTCTTC. Protein sequence: CASSITPTDNGQFF.

This clonotype was recorded many times. The V call is TRBV6-5, the J call TRBJ2-3, with D hard to call. The ends were cut back, 2 bases at V and 1 base at J, with 10 bases in the middle. The germline V gene encodes CDR1 MNHEY and CDR2 SVGAGI. CDR3 length equals 15 residues. This CDR3 reads CASSYLTSGTDTQYF. The CDR3 nucleotides read TGTGCCAGCAGTTACCTAACGAGTGGCACAGATACGCAGTATTTT.

Notes on this clonotype: The junction shows a germline mismatch at one end, possibly a read error. CDR3 bases: TGTGCCAGCAGTGGGGTCTCCTACGAGCGGTACTTC. Translation gives CASSGVSYERYF. The J gene is TRBJ2-7, the V gene TRBV6-1; no clear D. The germline V gene encodes CDR1 MNHNS and CDR2 SASEGT. The CDR3 covers 12 residues.

There are many counts of this clonotype. The chain combines TRBV7-8 with TRBJ2-7; 9 bases align to TRBD2. Germline CDR1 is SGHVS and CDR2 is FQNEAQ. J was trimmed by 6 bases and V by 2 bases; bases with no gene match: 14. This CDR3 has 17 residues. CDR3 amino acids: CASSLFFAGGPVGEQYF. DNA for the CDR3: TGTGCCAGCAGCTTATTTTTTGCGGGAGGGCCGGTTGGCGAGCAGTACTTC. Full variable domain (rest looked up from reference TRBV7-8 and TRBJ2-7): GAGVSQSPRYKVAKRGQDVALRCDPISGHVSLFWYQQALGQGPEFLTYFQNEAQLDKSGLPSDRFFAERPEGSVSTLKIQRTQQEDSAVYLCASSLFFAGGPVGEQYFGPGTRLTVT.

In its sample, this clonotype was seen many times. This CDR3 is CSVYGLAGGRSSYEQYF. The CDR3 nucleotides read TGCAGCGTCTACGGACTAGCGGGAGGGAGGAGCTCCTACGAGCAGTACTTC. The chain links TRBV29-1 to TRBJ2-7, with 15 bases aligning to TRBD2. Per the germline V gene, CDR1 is SQVTM and CDR2 is ANQGSEA. After removal of 6 bases from V and 0 bases from J, the junction contained 9 bases not matched to a gene. The CDR3 sequence is 17 residues long.

This clonotype was seen many times. The V and J genes are TRBV27 and TRBJ1-5; TRBD1 matches 8 bases. CDR3 size: 17 residues. CDR1 and CDR2 from the germline V gene are MNHEY and SMNVEV (reference sequence). Germline trimming cut 3 bases from V and 0 bases from J; bases unmatched to any gene: 7. The CDR3 sequence: CASSFQGASGSNQPQHF. The CDR3 DNA reads as TGTGCCAGCAGTTTCCAGGGGGCGAGTGGTAGCAATCAGCCCCAGCATTTT.

On this clonotype itself: A clone one base away is much larger, so this may be a read error. The chain couples TRBV7-8 to TRBJ2-7; TRBD1 or TRBD2 may be the D gene (5 bases each). Per the germline V gene, CDR1 is SGHVS and CDR2 is FQNEAQ. The CDR3 spans 16 residues. The CDR3 protein is CASSLAMVGTHYERYF. In DNA, the CDR3 is TGTGCCAGCAGCTTAGCGATGGTAGGGACCCACTACGAGCGGTACTTC.